This passage covers 22 T cell receptor beta chains from one sample sequenced in a study of technical replicates of blood from a handful of donors. Assay used: immunoSEQ multiplex PCR; TCRdb lists only in-frame clones, some missing. The repertoire holds roughly 65,000 clones, with about 87% as singletons. The source material was PBMCs. The receptors derive from a human donor in good health. Some clones in this sample may be carry-over from other donors' samples.

This chain links TRBV4-2 with TRBJ2-3; D uncertain. V was trimmed by 0 bases and J by 2 bases, leaving 6 bases between them. CDR1 and CDR2 (germline): LGHNA, YNFKEQ. The CDR3 sequence is 14 residues long. In DNA form, the CDR3 reads TGTGCCAGCAGCCAAGAGGGCTACACAGATACGCAGTATTTT. It yields the protein CASSQEGYTDTQYF.

The CDR3 nucleotides are TGTGCCAGCAGTACCCACCGGGACAGGGTGGGGGAGACCCAGTACTTC. This sequence encodes CASSTHRDRVGETQYF. The chain links TRBV27 to TRBJ2-5; 9 nucleotides match TRBD1. The junction had 12 bases not matched to a gene; V was cut back by 5 bases and J by 5 bases. Germline-derived CDR1 and CDR2 are MNHEY and SMNVEV (reference sequence). CDR3 size: 16 residues.

The gene calls are TRBV27 and TRBJ2-7; D is perhaps TRBD2 (5 bases). The CDR3 sequence is 13 residues long. Germline V lookup: CDR1 MNHEY, CDR2 SMNVEV (reference sequence). Deletions cut 1 base from V and 4 bases from J, with 8 bases between. The chain's CDR3 is CASSLFRGYEQYF. CDR3 nucleotides: TGTGCCAGCAGTTTATTTCGGGGTTACGAGCAGTACTTC.

This clone was found a few times. This chain links TRBV11-2 with TRBJ1-1; D perhaps matches TRBD1 (5 bases). V lost 5 bases, J lost 3 bases, and 22 bases lay in between. Germline lookup yields CDR1 SGHAT and CDR2 FQNNGV. The length of the CDR3 is 17 residues. The chain's CDR3 is CASSPRKGGGGYTEAFF. In nucleotides, the CDR3 is TGTGCCAGCAGCCCCCGAAAAGGCGGCGGGGGTTACACTGAAGCTTTCTTT.

This clone was recorded once. V is TRBV5-6 and J is TRBJ2-5, with 10 bases fitting TRBD2. CDR3 length: 15 amino acids. Germline trimming cut 9 bases from V and 5 bases from J; bases unmatched to any gene: 13. The V gene's germline CDR1 is SGHDT and CDR2 YYEEEE. The chain's CDR3 is CATGTERGGWETQYF. In nucleotides, the CDR3 is TGTGCCACCGGAACGGAGCGGGGGGGCTGGGAGACCCAGTACTTC.

This clone was counted once. J is TRBJ2-7 and V is TRBV15, with D possibly matching TRBD2 (6 bases). Looked up from germline, CDR1 is LNHNV and CDR2 is YYDKDF (reference sequence). Trimming left V 5 bases short and J 4 bases short, with 21 bases between. The CDR3 has 16 amino acids. CDR3 coding DNA: TGTGCCACCAGCGGGGATTCTAGCGCTGCAGCGTACGAGCAGTACTTC. Protein sequence: CATSGDSSAAAYEQYF.

The chain carries TRBV9 and TRBJ1-3; 7 bases align to TRBD1. Germline V gene lookup returns CDR1 SGDLS and CDR2 YYNGEE. The CDR3 has 15 amino acids. V shed 2 bases, J shed 5 bases, and the junction held 7 bases outside the gene matches. The CDR3 here is CASSVTGEIRNTIYF. In DNA, the CDR3 is TGTGCCAGCAGCGTTACAGGGGAAATCAGAAACACCATATATTTT.

This clone was detected a few times. This chain connects TRBV7-2 to TRBJ2-7; D is perhaps TRBD1 (7 bases). V was shortened by 5 bases and J by 3 bases, with 11 bases between the two germline ends. This CDR3 contains 13 residues. Per germline, CDR1 SGHTA and CDR2 FQGNSA. The CDR3 DNA reads TGTGCCAGCAGCACCCAGGGGGGCTACGAGCAGTACTTC. It encodes CASSTQGGYEQYF.

The chain carries TRBV29-1 and TRBJ1-1; TRBD1 matches at 7 bases. The V and J ends lost 7 bases and 4 bases, in that order; junction bases with no gene match: 6. The CDR3 is 12 residues long. Germline V lookup: CDR1 SQVTM, CDR2 ANQGSEA. DNA of the CDR3: TGCAGCGGCGACAGGGCACCCACTGAAGCTTTCTTT. The encoded protein is CSGDRAPTEAFF.

This sequence joins TRBV19 and TRBJ1-2, with D unresolved. CDR3 length: 14 residues. V was trimmed by 5 bases and J by 2 bases, leaving 12 bases between them. Germline CDR1 LNHDA, CDR2 SQIVND (reference sequence). CDR3 amino acids: CASSGLSGNYGYTF. Written as DNA, the CDR3 is TGTGCCAGTAGTGGACTCTCCGGGAACTATGGCTACACCTTC.

This chain links TRBV7-3 with TRBJ2-5; D is possibly TRBD2 (6 bases). The CDR3 is 14 amino acids. V was clipped by 2 bases and J by 5 bases, with 12 bases between them. In germline, CDR1 is SGHTA, CDR2 FQGTGA. The CDR3 sequence: CASSLGGTGETQYF. CDR3 nucleotides: TGTGCCAGCAGCTTAGGGGGGACGGGGGAGACCCAGTACTTC. Full variable domain (rest looked up from reference TRBV7-3 and TRBJ2-5): GAGVSQTPSNKVTEKGKYVELRCDPISGHTALYWYRQSLGQGPEFLIYFQGTGAADDSGLPNDRFFAVRPEGSVSTLKIQRTERGDSAVYLCASSLGGTGETQYFGPGTRLLVL.

The CDR3 DNA sequence: TGCGCCAGCAGCTTGGGGTCGCTAGCGGGCTGGGAGCAGTACTTC. It yields the protein CASSLGSLAGWEQYF. The V and J genes are TRBV5-1 and TRBJ2-7, with 8 bases aligning to TRBD2. From germline, CDR1 is SGHRS and CDR2 YFSETQ. The V gene end was trimmed by 0 bases and the J gene end by 7 bases; junction bases not matched to a gene: 9. CDR3 length equals 15 residues.

The rearrangement links TRBV5-4 to TRBJ1-1, with D possibly being TRBD1 (5 bases). V shed 5 bases and J shed 5 bases, with 22 bases lying between them. CDR3 length equals 16 residues. From germline, CDR1 is SGHNT and CDR2 YYREEE (reference sequence). In nucleotides, the CDR3 is TGTGCCAGCAGTAGTGGGGGGGGGAGTTATAGGACTGAAGCTTTCTTT. Protein product: CASSSGGGSYRTEAFF.

This rearrangement joins TRBV6-1 to TRBJ1-2; D is unresolved. This CDR3 has 12 residues. The V end lost 4 bases, the J end lost 1 base, and 4 bases lay between the germline ends. CDR1 and CDR2 (germline): MNHNS, SASEGT. The CDR3 sequence: CASSVGNYGYTF. In DNA form, the CDR3 reads TGTGCCAGCAGTGTCGGTAACTATGGCTACACCTTC.

This clone was detected only a few times. This chain links TRBV14 with TRBJ1-1; possible D gene TRBD1, 6 bases. The CDR3 is 15 residues long. Trimming shortened V by 1 base and J by 1 base, and 10 bases separated the two germline ends. Per germline, CDR1 SGHDN and CDR2 FVKESK. The DNA of the CDR3 is TGTGCCAGCAGCCAAGGGGGGACACAGAACACTGAAGCTTTCTTT. It encodes CASSQGGTQNTEAFF.

The chain links TRBV19 to TRBJ2-7; 11 nucleotides agree with TRBD2. V was clipped by 1 base and J by 3 bases; unmatched bases: 2. Per the germline V gene, CDR1 is LNHDA and CDR2 is SQIVND (reference sequence). This CDR3 is 15 amino acids long. The CDR3: CASSIATSGSYEQYF. The CDR3 DNA reads TGTGCCAGTAGTATAGCAACTAGCGGGAGCTACGAGCAGTACTTC.

V is TRBV2 and J is TRBJ1-1, with D possibly being TRBD1 (6 bases). The CDR3 loop spans 14 amino acids. With 3 bases removed from V and 6 bases from J, the gap between germline ends came to 14 bases. Germline V gene data show CDR1 as SNHLY and CDR2 as FYNNEI. The DNA of the CDR3 is TGTGCCAGCAGTGAGGGGGTAGGGGGTTCTGAAGCTTTCTTT. Its translation: CASSEGVGGSEAFF. The full variable domain, with the rest looked up from reference TRBV2 and TRBJ1-1, is EPEVTQTPSHQVTQMGQEVILRCVPISNHLYFYWYRQILGQKVEFLVSFYNNEISEKSEIFDDQFSVERPDGSNFTLKIRSTKLEDSAMYFCASSEGVGGSEAFFGQGTRLTVV.

This clone has a handful of counts. The V gene is TRBV4-2, the J gene TRBJ2-2; D gene uncertain. V lost 8 bases to trimming and J lost 0 bases, with 7 bases between them. Germline loops: CDR1 LGHNA, CDR2 YNFKEQ. CDR3 length: 13 residues. In DNA, the CDR3 is TGTGCCAGCGTGTACTCGAACACCGGGGAGCTGTTTTTT. Protein product: CASVYSNTGELFF.

The chain links TRBV7-9 to TRBJ2-7, with D maybe TRBD1 (6 bases). The germline gives CDR1 SEHNR, CDR2 FQNEAQ (reference sequence). The CDR3 is 16 amino acids. The germline V and J ends were trimmed by 5 bases and 2 bases, with 19 bases remaining between them. The CDR3 here is CASSPNLQGPTYEQYF. As DNA, the CDR3 is TGTGCCAGCAGCCCTAACCTACAGGGACCTACCTACGAGCAGTACTTC.

V gene TRBV15 combines with J gene TRBJ1-1; TRBD1 agrees at 7 bases. The length of the CDR3 is 11 residues. In germline, CDR1 is LNHNV, CDR2 YYDKDF (reference sequence). V was clipped by 3 bases and J by 8 bases; unmatched bases: 0. As DNA, the CDR3 is TGTGCCACCAGCAGGACAGGGGAAGCTTTCTTT. It yields the protein CATSRTGEAFF.

The V and J genes are TRBV5-1 and TRBJ2-1, with 10 bases identical to TRBD2. After removal of 0 bases from V and 8 bases from J, the junction contained 8 bases not matched to a gene. The CDR3 is made up of 16 amino acids. Germline loops: CDR1 SGHRS, CDR2 YFSETQ. As DNA, the CDR3 is TGCGCCAGCAGCTTGGGAAGCGGGGGGGCCTGGGATGAGCAGTTCTTC. Translated: CASSLGSGGAWDEQFF.

The rearrangement joins TRBV7-3 to TRBJ2-2, with D hard to call. The CDR3 length is 15 residues. In germline, CDR1 is SGHTA, CDR2 FQGTGA. V was cut by 0 bases and J by 4 bases, with 9 bases left in between. DNA of the CDR3: TGTGCCAGCAGCTTAACGCCGCAGGTCACCGGGGAGCTGTTTTTT. Translation gives CASSLTPQVTGELFF.